This TCR beta chain was sequenced during a study of cytotoxic CD8 clonotypes in ibrutinib-treated CLL. Findings and limits, study-wide: The public clonotypes identified were infrequent and showed contraction or stability on treatment. Clonality increased with ibrutinib response but returned toward baseline at progression.

Depth targeted 1 in 200,000 to 1 in 1 million T cells, averaging approximately 9.9x coverage per clonotype. The protocol was immunoSEQ multiplex PCR, while the TCRdb copy is restricted to in-frame clones and leaves out a portion. This table holds about 140,000 clones, roughly 80% found once. A word on this clone: Its matching antigen is unknown.

The clonotype comes from a human donor with chronic lymphocytic leukemia. This specimen was PBMCs, taken after 12 months of ibrutinib treatment.

CDR3 coding DNA: TGTGCCAGCAGCCCGCGATTTGGCTACACCTTC. Its protein is CASSPRFGYTF. This chain joins TRBV6-5 and TRBJ1-2, with no clear D. Germline V CDR1 and CDR2: MNHEY, SVGAGI. The ends were cut back, 6 bases at V and 7 bases at J, with 9 bases in the middle. The CDR3 loop spans 11 amino acids.